Below, one T cell receptor (beta chain) is given with its context. The antigen it recognizes is unknown. One base away there is no much larger clone; base qualities are not given. This sample is part of a study of Ad26.COV2.S vaccination and SARS-CoV-2 variants (dated by TCRdb to about 2021). The study in broad terms: Vaccine-arm donors came from COV1001, a multicentre, randomized, double-blind, placebo-controlled phase I-IIa trial of Ad26.COV2.S in healthy adults. Dosing of Ad26.COV2.S was intramuscular, at either 5x10^10 or 1x10^11 viral particles, delivered as one shot or as two shots spaced 56 days apart. Sequencing of the TCRbeta repertoire served to evaluate the specificity and breadth of SARS-CoV-2-reactive T cell receptors following Ad26.COV2.S vaccination. The TCR-sequenced set comprised about 32 samples: approximately 19 Ad26.COV2.S vaccine recipients, 5 placebo recipients and 8 SARS-CoV-2 convalescent individuals. Participants in the trial were split at random into five groups of five each, receiving low-dose or high-dose Ad26.COV2.S once or twice, or else placebo on both occasions. Blinding of investigators to trial group allocation was maintained during experiments and outcome assessment. General conclusions and limits of the study: The study was not powered to compare responses between vaccine doses or regimens. Vaccine and placebo recipients had comparable non-spike TCR breadth, which fits with the vaccine containing only spike. Compared with placebo recipients, Ad26.COV2.S recipients showed higher spike-specific TCR breadth (P = 0.0014). According to the authors, total T cell responses may have been underestimated by the TCR breadth and depth analyses. Substantial breadth of spike-specific CD8+ and CD4+ T cell responses was reported after vaccination.

There are 15 amino acids in the CDR3, from cysteine to phenylalanine inclusive. CDR3 DNA only is kept here, 45 bases in frame from base 1. Taken from the germline V gene, the CDR1 and CDR2 loops are KGHDR and SFDVKD. Trimmed from V: 5 bases; trimmed from J: 5 bases; junction bases lacking a gene match: 9. TCRbeta CDR3 regions were sequenced with the immunoSEQ Assay. After extraction, genomic DNA underwent amplification by bias-controlled multiplex PCR, followed by high-throughput sequencing. In the paper's pipeline: Collapsing and filtering of sequences were performed to quantify the absolute abundance of each unique TCRbeta CDR3 region. T cell fraction was estimated by normalization of TCRbeta template counts to usable DNA, with usable DNA being measured through amplification of reference genes present in all nucleated cells. Repertoire TCRs were annotated as SARS-CoV-2-specific when V gene, CDR3 amino acid sequence and J gene were exactly matched to a known reactive TCR set. The reference SARS-CoV-2 TCR set came from MIRA and was filtered for enrichment in COVID-19-positive ImmuneCODE repertoires, removing public or cross-reactive TCRs. Using the MIRA antigens, annotated TCRs were further analysed by specific ORF or by position within an ORF. Breadth was defined as annotated unique rearrangements over total unique productive rearrangements; depth was the summed frequency of those rearrangements. Two-sided Wilcoxon rank-sum tests were used to compare TCR breadth between groups. TCRdb limited this immuneACCESS table to in-frame rearrangements with V and J called. A share of clones is missing; checked studies link under half to unresolved V genes, and the rest is unexplained. The V and J calls and clone size come from that table; D and trimming were worked out from the DNA. The sample table records roughly 350,000 clones; over 75% of these occur just once. The ten largest clones take up 3.4% of the sample.

The treatment or condition label on this specimen signifies: around 19 received Ad26.COV2.S at low or high dose, single or two shots; roughly five received placebo; per-sample allocation not given. Repertoires of vaccine and placebo recipients were sequenced from samples taken on day 63 after the first injection. Between 29 July and 7 August 2020, Cohort 1b enrolled about two dozen adults aged 18-55 years at one site in Boston, USA. Ad26.COV2.S was a replication-incompetent adenovirus type 26 vector expressing a prefusion-stabilized SARS-CoV-2 spike protein from the original Wuhan strain. The V and J segments used are TRBV24-1 and TRBJ2-3, with 7 central nucleotides matching TRBD1. Source: peripheral blood, taken in a trial of Ad26.COV2.S vaccine versus placebo. The receptor was derived from a person aged 18-65 years who received the Ad26.COV2.S COVID-19 vaccine or a placebo. The DNA sequence follows: TGTGCCACCAGTGCCTCGACAGGGTTAGTAGATACGCAGTATTTT. Its product reads: CATSASTGLVDTQYF.